This T cell receptor beta chain was observed in a study of blood T cell repertoires in COVID-19. The germline V gene has CDR1 PRHDT and CDR2 FYEKMQ (reference sequence). The V gene end was trimmed by 2 bases and the J gene end by 1 base; junction bases not matched to a gene: 2. The CDR3 has 15 amino acids. TCRdb's table, derived via immunoSEQ multiplex PCR, lists solely in-frame clones and lacks some. The data show tens of thousands of clones, with approximately 92% seen just once and 43% held by the top ten. Sequencing input: peripheral blood. This clonotype was obtained from a woman aged 55-69 years with COVID-19, enrolled during active disease. V and J are TRBV13 and TRBJ1-1; 9 positions match TRBD1. Written as DNA, the CDR3 is TGTGCCAGCAGCTTAAGGGGACAGGGGAACACTGAAGCTTTCTTT. Translating it yields CASSLRGQGNTEAFF.